Included here is one T cell receptor beta chain sequence, with context. Its antigen is unknown. Other DNA sequences in this specimen translate into the identical CDR3. A CD45RA+ naive subset and a CD45RA-negative memory subset were split from CD4+ cells. These data come from a study of shared clonotypes between healthy human individuals. Study details: CD8 memory received one plate per donor, CD8 naive two, CD4 memory three and CD4 naive three. General observations from the study: The expectation was that sequencing depth would affect clonotype sharing among donors.

Germline V CDR1 and CDR2: MNHEY, SVGAGI. CDR3 size: 14 residues. With 2 bases clipped from V and 1 base from J, the junction kept 0 bases outside the gene matches. The repertoire was sequenced with immunoSEQ multiplex PCR; TCRdb's copy has only in-frame clones and lacks some. The sample includes fewer than 200,000 clones, approximately 92% of them seen just once. The sample comprised naive CD4+ T cells sorted from blood. Subset defined: CD45RA+ positively selected. V usage is TRBV6-5 and J usage is TRBJ2-7, with 9 bases lining up with TRBD1. The sequence was obtained from a woman aged 25 to 45 in good health. CDR3 region: CASSYGQGSYEQYF. The CDR3 DNA is TGTGCCAGCAGTTACGGACAGGGGTCCTACGAGCAGTACTTC.